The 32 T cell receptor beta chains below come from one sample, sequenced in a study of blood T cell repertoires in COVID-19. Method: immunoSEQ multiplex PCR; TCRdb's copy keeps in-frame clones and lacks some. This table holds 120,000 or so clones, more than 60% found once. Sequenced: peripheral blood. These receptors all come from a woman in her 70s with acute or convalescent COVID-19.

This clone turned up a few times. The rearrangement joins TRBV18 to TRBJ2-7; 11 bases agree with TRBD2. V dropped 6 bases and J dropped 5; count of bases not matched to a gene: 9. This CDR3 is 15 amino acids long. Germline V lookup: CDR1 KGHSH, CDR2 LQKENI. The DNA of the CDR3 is TGTGCCAGCTCGATCGGGGCTAGCGGGAGGAACGAGCAGTACTTC. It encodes CASSIGASGRNEQYF.

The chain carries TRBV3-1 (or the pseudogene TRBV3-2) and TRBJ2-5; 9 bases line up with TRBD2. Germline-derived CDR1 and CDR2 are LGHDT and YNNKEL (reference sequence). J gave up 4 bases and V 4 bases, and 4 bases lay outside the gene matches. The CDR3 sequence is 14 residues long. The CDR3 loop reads CASSLGLASETQYF. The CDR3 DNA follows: TGTGCCAGCAGCCTGGGACTAGCCTCAGAGACCCAGTACTTC.

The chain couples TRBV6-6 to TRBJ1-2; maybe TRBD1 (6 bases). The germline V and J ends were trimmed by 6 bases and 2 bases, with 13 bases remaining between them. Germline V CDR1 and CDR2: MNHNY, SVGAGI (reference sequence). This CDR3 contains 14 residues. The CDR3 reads CASRATQGNYGYTF. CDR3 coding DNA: TGTGCCAGCAGGGCTACTCAGGGGAACTATGGCTACACCTTC.

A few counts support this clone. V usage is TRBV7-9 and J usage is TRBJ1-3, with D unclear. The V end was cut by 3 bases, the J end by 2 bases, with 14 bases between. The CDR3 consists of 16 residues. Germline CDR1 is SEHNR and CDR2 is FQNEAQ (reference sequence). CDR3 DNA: TGTGCCAGCAGCTTCGGTTCAAGCCGAACTGGAAACACCATATATTTT. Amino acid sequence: CASSFGSSRTGNTIYF.

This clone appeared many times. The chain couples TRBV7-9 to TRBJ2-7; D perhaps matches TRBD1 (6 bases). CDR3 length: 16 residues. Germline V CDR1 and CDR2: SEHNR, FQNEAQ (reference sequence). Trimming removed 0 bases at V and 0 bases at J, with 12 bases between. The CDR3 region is CASSLATGESSYEQYF. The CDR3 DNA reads TGTGCCAGCAGCTTAGCGACAGGCGAGAGCTCCTACGAGCAGTACTTC.

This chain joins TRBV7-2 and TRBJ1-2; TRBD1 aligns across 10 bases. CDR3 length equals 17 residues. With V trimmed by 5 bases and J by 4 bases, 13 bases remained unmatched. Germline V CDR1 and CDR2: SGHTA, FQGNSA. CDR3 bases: TGTGCCAGCAGCCCAGCCCTCGGGACAGGGGTCCCCTATGGCTACACCTTC. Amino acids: CASSPALGTGVPYGYTF.

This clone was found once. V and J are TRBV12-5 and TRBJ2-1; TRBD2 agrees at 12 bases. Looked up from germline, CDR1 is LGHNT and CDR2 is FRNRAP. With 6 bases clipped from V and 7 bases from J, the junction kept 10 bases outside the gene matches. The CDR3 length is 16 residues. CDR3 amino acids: CASGTPSGRAGNEQFF. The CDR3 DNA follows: TGTGCTAGTGGGACCCCTAGCGGGAGGGCCGGGAATGAGCAGTTCTTC.

CDR3 in DNA: TGTGCCAGCAGCACATACAGGGGTAGGGACACTGAAGCTTTCTTT. Translating it yields CASSTYRGRDTEAFF. This chain uses TRBV7-8 with TRBJ1-1, with 7 bases aligning to TRBD1. After removal of 5 bases from V and 3 bases from J, the junction contained 9 bases not matched to a gene. CDR1 is SGHVS, CDR2 FQNEAQ, per germline. This CDR3 comprises 15 residues.

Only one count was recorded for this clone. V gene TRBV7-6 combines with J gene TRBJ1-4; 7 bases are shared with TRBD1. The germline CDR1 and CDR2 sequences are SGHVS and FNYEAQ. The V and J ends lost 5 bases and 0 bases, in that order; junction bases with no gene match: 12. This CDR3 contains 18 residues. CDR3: CASSLYRDRYTTNEKLFF. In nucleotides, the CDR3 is TGTGCCAGCAGCCTATATAGGGACAGATATACAACTAATGAAAAACTGTTTTTT. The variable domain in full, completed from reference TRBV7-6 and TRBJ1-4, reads GAGVSQSPRYKVTKRGQDVALRCDPISGHVSLYWYRQALGQGPEFLTYFNYEAQQDKSGLPNDRFSAERPEGSISTLTIQRTEQRDSAMYRCASSLYRDRYTTNEKLFFGSGTQLSVL.

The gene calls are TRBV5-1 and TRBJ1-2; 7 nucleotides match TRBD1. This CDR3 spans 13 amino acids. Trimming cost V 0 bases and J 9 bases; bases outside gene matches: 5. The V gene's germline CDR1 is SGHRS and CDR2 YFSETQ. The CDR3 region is CASSLGRGRSYTF. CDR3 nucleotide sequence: TGCGCCAGCAGCTTGGGGAGGGGGCGCAGCTACACCTTC.

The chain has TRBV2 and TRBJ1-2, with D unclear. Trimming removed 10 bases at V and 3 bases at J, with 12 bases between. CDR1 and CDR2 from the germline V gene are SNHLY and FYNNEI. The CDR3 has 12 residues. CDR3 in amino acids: CATLPPDYGYTF. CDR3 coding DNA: TGTGCCACCCTTCCCCCCGACTATGGCTACACCTTC.

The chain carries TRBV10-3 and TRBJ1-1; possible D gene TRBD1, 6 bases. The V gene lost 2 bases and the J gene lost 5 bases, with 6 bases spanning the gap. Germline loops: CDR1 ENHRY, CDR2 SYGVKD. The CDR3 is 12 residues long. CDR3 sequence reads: CAISEDRTEAFF. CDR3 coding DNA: TGTGCCATCAGTGAGGACAGGACTGAAGCTTTCTTT.

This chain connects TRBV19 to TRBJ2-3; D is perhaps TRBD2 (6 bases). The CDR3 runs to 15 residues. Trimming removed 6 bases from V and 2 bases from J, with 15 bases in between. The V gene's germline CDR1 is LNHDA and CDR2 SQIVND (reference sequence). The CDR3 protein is CASSRSGHLTDTQYF. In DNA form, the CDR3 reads TGTGCCAGTAGCCGTAGCGGACACCTCACAGATACGCAGTATTTT.

CDR3: CASTPPTGVGVTDTQYF. The CDR3 DNA is TGTGCCAGCACCCCCCCTACAGGGGTAGGGGTGACAGATACGCAGTATTTT. This rearrangement joins TRBV7-9 to TRBJ2-3; 7 bases align to TRBD1. The CDR3 loop spans 17 amino acids. In germline, CDR1 is SEHNR, CDR2 FQNEAQ (reference sequence). V shed 7 bases and J 3 bases; nucleotides not matched to a gene: 16.

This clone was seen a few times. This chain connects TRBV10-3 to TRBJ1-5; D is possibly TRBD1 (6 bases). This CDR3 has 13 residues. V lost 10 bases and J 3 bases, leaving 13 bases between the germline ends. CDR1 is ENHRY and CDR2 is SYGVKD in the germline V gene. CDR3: CATRQADNQPQHF. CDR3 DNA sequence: TGTGCCACCCGACAGGCGGACAATCAGCCCCAGCATTTT.

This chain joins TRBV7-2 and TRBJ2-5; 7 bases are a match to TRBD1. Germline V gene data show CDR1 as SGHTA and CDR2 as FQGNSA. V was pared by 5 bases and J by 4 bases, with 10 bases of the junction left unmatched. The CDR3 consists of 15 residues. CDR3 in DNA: TGTGCCAGCAGCCGTCTGGACAGGACGGGAGAGACCCAGTACTTC. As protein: CASSRLDRTGETQYF.

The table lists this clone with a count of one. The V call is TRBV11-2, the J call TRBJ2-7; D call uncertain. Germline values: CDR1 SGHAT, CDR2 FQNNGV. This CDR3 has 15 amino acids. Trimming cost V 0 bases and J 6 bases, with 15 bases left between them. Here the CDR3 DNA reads TGTGCCAGCAGCTTAGACCCCGGGTCTGAGCGCGAGCAGTACTTC. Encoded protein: CASSLDPGSEREQYF.

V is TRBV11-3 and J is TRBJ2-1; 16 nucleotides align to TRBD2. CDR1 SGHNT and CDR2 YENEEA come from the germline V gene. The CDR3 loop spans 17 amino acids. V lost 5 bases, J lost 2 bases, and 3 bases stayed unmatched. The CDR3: CASSPGTSGRAYNEQFF. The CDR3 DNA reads TGTGCCAGCAGCCCCGGGACTAGCGGGAGGGCCTACAATGAGCAGTTCTTC.

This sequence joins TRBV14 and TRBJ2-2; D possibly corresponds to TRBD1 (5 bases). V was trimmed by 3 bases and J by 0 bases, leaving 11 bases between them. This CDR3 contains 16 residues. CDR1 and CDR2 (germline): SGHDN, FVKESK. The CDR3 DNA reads TGTGCCAGCAGCCATCGTCAGGGTCCGAACACCGGGGAGCTGTTTTTT. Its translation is CASSHRQGPNTGELFF.

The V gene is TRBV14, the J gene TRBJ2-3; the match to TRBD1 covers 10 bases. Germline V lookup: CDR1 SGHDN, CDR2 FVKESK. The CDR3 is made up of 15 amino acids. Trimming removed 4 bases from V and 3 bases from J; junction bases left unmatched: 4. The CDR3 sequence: CASSLGQGETDTQYF. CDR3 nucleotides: TGTGCCAGCAGCCTTGGACAGGGGGAGACAGATACGCAGTATTTT.

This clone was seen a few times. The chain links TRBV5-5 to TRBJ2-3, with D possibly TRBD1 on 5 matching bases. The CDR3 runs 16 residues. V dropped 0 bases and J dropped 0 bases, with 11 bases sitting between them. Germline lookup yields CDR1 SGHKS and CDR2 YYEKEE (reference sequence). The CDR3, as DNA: TGTGCCAGCAGCTTGGTCGGCAGGGCTAGCACAGATACGCAGTATTTT. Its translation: CASSLVGRASTDTQYF.

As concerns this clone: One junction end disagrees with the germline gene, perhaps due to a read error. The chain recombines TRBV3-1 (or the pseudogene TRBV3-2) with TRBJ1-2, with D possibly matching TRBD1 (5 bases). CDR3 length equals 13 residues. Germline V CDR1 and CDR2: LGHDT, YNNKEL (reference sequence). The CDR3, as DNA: TGTGCCAGCAGCCCTAAATCGGGAGGGGTGTCCTTCTTC. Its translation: CASSPKSGGVSFF.

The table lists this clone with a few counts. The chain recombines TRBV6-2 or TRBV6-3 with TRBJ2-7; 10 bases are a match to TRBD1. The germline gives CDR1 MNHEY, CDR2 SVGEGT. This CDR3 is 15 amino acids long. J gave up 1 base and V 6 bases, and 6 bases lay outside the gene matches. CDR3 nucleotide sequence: TGTGCCAGCAGCAACCCGGGACAGGGGTCCTACGAGCAGTACTTC. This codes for CASSNPGQGSYEQYF.

The CDR3 bases are TGTGCCAGCAGTGCGGATAGCGGTTACACCGGGGAGCTGTTTTTT. Amino acids: CASSADSGYTGELFF. The chain employs TRBV25-1 and TRBJ2-2; a weak D match, TRBD2 (6 bases). The CDR3 has 15 amino acids. V was shortened by 4 bases and J by 3 bases, with 12 bases between the two germline ends. Germline V gene sequence: CDR1 MGHDK, CDR2 SYGVNS.

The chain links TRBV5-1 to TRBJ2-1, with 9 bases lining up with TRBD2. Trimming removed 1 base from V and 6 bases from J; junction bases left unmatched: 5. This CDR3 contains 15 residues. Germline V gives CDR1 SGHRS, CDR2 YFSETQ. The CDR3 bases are TGCGCCAGCAGCTTGACGGCGGGGGGGTCCAATGAGCAGTTCTTC. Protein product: CASSLTAGGSNEQFF.

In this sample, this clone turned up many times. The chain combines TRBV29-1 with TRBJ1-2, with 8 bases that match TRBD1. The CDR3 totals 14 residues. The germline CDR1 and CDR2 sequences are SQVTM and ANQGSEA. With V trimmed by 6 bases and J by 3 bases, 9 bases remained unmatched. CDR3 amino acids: CSVNRGKEHYGYTF. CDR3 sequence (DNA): TGCAGCGTGAACAGGGGGAAGGAGCACTATGGCTACACCTTC.

CDR3 in amino acids: CASTNLGGLRTDTQYF. The CDR3 DNA reads as TGTGCCAGCACCAACCTCGGGGGGCTGAGGACAGATACGCAGTATTTT. The genes are TRBV5-4 and TRBJ2-3, with TRBD2 as a possible D gene (7 bases). V lost 6 bases and J lost 3, with 20 bases in between. The length of the CDR3 is 16 residues. Germline CDR1 SGHNT, CDR2 YYREEE (reference sequence).

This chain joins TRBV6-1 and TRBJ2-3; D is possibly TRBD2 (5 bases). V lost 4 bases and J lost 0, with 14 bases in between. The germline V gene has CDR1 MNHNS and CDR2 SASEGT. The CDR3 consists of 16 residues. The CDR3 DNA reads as TGTGCCAGCAGTGCCGCGGCGGGCACTAGCACAGATACGCAGTATTTT. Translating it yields CASSAAAGTSTDTQYF.

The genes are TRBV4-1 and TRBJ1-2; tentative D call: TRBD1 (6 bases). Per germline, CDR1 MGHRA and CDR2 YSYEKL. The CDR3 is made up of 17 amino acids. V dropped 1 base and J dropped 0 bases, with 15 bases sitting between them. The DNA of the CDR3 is TGCGCCAGCAGCCAAGGTCAGGGGAAAAGGGCTAACTATGGCTACACCTTC. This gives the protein CASSQGQGKRANYGYTF.

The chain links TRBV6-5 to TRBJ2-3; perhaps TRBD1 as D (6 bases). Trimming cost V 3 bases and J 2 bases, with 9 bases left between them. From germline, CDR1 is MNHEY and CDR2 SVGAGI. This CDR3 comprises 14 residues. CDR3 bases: TGTGCCAGCAGTTATAGGGACACCACAGATACGCAGTATTTT. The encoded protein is CASSYRDTTDTQYF.

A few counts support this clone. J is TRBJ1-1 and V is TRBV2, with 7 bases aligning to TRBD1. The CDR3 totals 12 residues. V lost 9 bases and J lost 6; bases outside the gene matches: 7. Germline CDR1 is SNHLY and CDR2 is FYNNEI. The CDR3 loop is CASDRAKAEAFF. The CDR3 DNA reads TGTGCCAGTGACAGGGCCAAGGCTGAAGCTTTCTTT.

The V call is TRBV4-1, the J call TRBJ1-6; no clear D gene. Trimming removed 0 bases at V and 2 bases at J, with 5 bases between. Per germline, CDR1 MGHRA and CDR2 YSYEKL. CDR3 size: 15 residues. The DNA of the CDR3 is TGCGCCAGCAGCCAAGACGGAGCCTATAATTCACCCCTCCACTTT. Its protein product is CASSQDGAYNSPLHF.